The 20 T cell receptor beta chains presented below share a single source sample, sequenced in a study of blood T cell repertoires in COVID-19. Only in-frame clones appear in the TCRdb table, and some are missing; sequencing was by immunoSEQ multiplex PCR. The sample shows tens of thousands of clones, 70% to 90% of them seen only once. Sequencing input: peripheral blood. These receptors originate from a man aged 45-60 years with active COVID-19.

The V call is TRBV14, the J call TRBJ2-7; 7 bases are shared with TRBD1. The germline CDR1 and CDR2 sequences are SGHDN and FVKESK. V dropped 4 bases and J dropped 5; count of bases not matched to a gene: 8. CDR3 length: 14 amino acids. CDR3 amino acids: CASSLVTGIHEQYF. As DNA, the CDR3 is TGTGCCAGCAGCCTCGTGACAGGGATCCACGAGCAGTACTTC.

The chain uses TRBV29-1 and TRBJ2-6; TRBD1 matches at 8 bases. Germline values: CDR1 SQVTM, CDR2 ANQGSEA. The ends lost 8 bases at V and 1 base at J; junction bases unmatched: 7. This CDR3 has 15 amino acids. CDR3 DNA: TGCAGCACAGGGACAGGCGTTTCTGGGGCCAACGTCCTGACTTTC. It yields the protein CSTGTGVSGANVLTF.

The genes are TRBV28 and TRBJ1-2; D is possibly TRBD1 (5 bases). The CDR3 totals 13 residues. Germline CDR1 and CDR2: MDHEN and SYDVKM. V lost 2 bases, J lost 8 bases, and 12 bases lay in between. CDR3 DNA: TGTGCCAGCAGTTTACTTAAGGGGCTGGGCTACACCTTC. Protein sequence: CASSLLKGLGYTF.

The chain uses TRBV12-2 and TRBJ2-7; the table assigns TRBD1, which was not confirmed against the DNA. TRBV12-2 is shown as a pseudogene. The CDR3 length is 14 residues. The CDR3 region has the DNA TGTGCAAGTCGCTCACGGACAGGGTTAGGCGAGCAGTACGTC. As protein: CASRSRTGLGEQYV.

This clone occurred once. The chain is built from TRBV5-4 and TRBJ2-1; D possibly corresponds to TRBD1 (6 bases). Germline V lookup: CDR1 SGHNT, CDR2 YYREEE (reference sequence). V gave up 4 bases and J gave up 2 bases, with 13 bases separating them. This CDR3 is 15 amino acids long. This CDR3 reads CASSLIDRTYNEQFF. The CDR3 coding sequence is TGTGCCAGCAGCCTTATTGACAGGACCTACAATGAGCAGTTCTTC.

The chain employs TRBV6-2 or TRBV6-3 and TRBJ2-4, with 10 bases aligning to TRBD2. Trimming took 6 bases from V and 0 from J; bases not matched to a gene: 5. Per the germline V gene, CDR1 is MNHEY and CDR2 is SVGEGT. The CDR3 runs 16 residues. The CDR3 DNA sequence: TGTGCCAGCAGCCTAGCGGGGGTACCAGCCAAAAACATTCAGTACTTC. This sequence encodes CASSLAGVPAKNIQYF.

The genes are TRBV3-1 (or the pseudogene TRBV3-2) and TRBJ1-2; 7 bases line up with TRBD1. This CDR3 contains 14 residues. V trimming: 5 bases; J trimming: 5 bases; junction bases outside the gene matches: 8. CDR1 is LGHDT and CDR2 is YNNKEL in the germline V gene (reference sequence). The CDR3: CASSIRQGVYGYTF. Written as DNA, the CDR3 is TGTGCCAGCAGCATCCGACAGGGTGTATATGGCTACACCTTC.

The rearrangement uses TRBV6-1 and TRBJ2-7; 9 bases are shared with TRBD2. The CDR3 runs to 18 residues. From germline, CDR1 is MNHNS and CDR2 SASEGT. V shed 3 bases, J shed 2 bases, and the junction held 14 bases outside the gene matches. CDR3: CASSDDSGSFTPTYEQYV. The CDR3 DNA is TGTGCCAGCAGTGATGATAGCGGGAGCTTCACCCCCACCTACGAGCAGTACGTC.

The chain recombines TRBV5-1 with TRBJ2-3; possible D gene TRBD2, 7 bases. The CDR3 consists of 16 residues. Trimming took 0 bases from V and 4 from J, leaving 15 bases between them. The germline gives CDR1 SGHRS, CDR2 YFSETQ. CDR3 in DNA: TGCGCCAGCAGCTTGGCCCCGGGGGGCGGGTCAGATACGCAGTATTTT. Translation: CASSLAPGGGSDTQYF.

This chain connects TRBV9 to TRBJ1-3; D call uncertain. This CDR3 is built from 13 residues. Looked up from germline, CDR1 is SGDLS and CDR2 is YYNGEE. V lost 3 bases and J lost 3, with 7 bases in between. CDR3 DNA sequence: TGTGCCAGCAGCGGAGGGAGTGGAAACACCATATATTTT. It translates to CASSGGSGNTIYF.

The chain is built from TRBV4-1 and TRBJ2-1; TRBD2 aligns across 12 bases. The trim removed 0 bases at V and 8 bases at J, leaving 5 bases unmatched. The germline CDR1 and CDR2 sequences are MGHRA and YSYEKL. CDR3 size: 16 residues. The CDR3: CASSQDPLAGGDEQFF. In DNA form, the CDR3 reads TGCGCCAGCAGCCAAGACCCACTAGCGGGGGGCGATGAGCAGTTCTTC.

The chain has TRBV9 and TRBJ2-6; D might be TRBD1 (6 bases). Trimming stripped 2 bases from V and 4 bases from J, with 16 bases between. The CDR3 is 17 amino acids. CDR1 and CDR2 from the germline V gene are SGDLS and YYNGEE. In DNA, the CDR3 is TGTGCCAGCAGCGTCCACAAGACAGGTCCGGGGGCCAACGTCCTGACTTTC. Translated: CASSVHKTGPGANVLTF.

The genes are TRBV15 and TRBJ2-7, with D perhaps TRBD2 (5 bases). The germline V gene has CDR1 LNHNV and CDR2 YYDKDF (reference sequence). The CDR3 has 15 amino acids. Trimming removed 0 bases at V and 6 bases at J, with 15 bases between. This chain's CDR3 is CATSRDEGKVGEQYF. The DNA for the CDR3 is TGTGCCACCAGCAGAGATGAGGGTAAGGTGGGCGAGCAGTACTTC.

This rearrangement joins TRBV28 to TRBJ2-1, with 9 bases matching TRBD2. This CDR3 contains 19 residues. V gave up 4 bases and J gave up 5 bases; unmatched junction bases: 18. Germline CDR1 reads MDHEN; CDR2 reads SYDVKM. The DNA of the CDR3 is TGTGCCAGCAGTTCCCCCCTTAGCGGGAGAAATAGGTATAACAATGAGCAGTTCTTC. This sequence encodes CASSSPLSGRNRYNNEQFF.

This chain joins TRBV5-1 and TRBJ1-2, with D perhaps TRBD1 (5 bases). Germline lookup yields CDR1 SGHRS and CDR2 YFSETQ. The CDR3 has 14 residues. Trimming cost V 1 base and J 4 bases, with 11 bases left between them. CDR3 residues: CASSLSGAGYGYTF. The CDR3 DNA sequence: TGCGCCAGCAGCTTGAGCGGGGCGGGCTATGGCTACACCTTC.

V is TRBV12-3 or TRBV12-4 and J is TRBJ2-2, with D perhaps matching TRBD1 (6 bases). This CDR3 is built from 11 residues. V gave up 10 bases and J gave up 9 bases, with 12 bases separating them. DNA for the CDR3: TGTGCCAACCAGGGGACCCGGGAGCTGTTTTTT. Amino acid sequence: CANQGTRELFF.

Remarks on this clone: Other DNA sequences from this sample encode an identical CDR3 as well. V gene TRBV6-2 or TRBV6-3 combines with J gene TRBJ1-1, with D perhaps TRBD1 (5 bases). The CDR3 covers 13 residues. Germline values: CDR1 MNHEY, CDR2 SVGEGT. The V gene lost 4 bases and the J gene lost 8 bases, with 14 bases spanning the gap. The CDR3 sequence is CASSFGWRGEAFF. The CDR3 DNA follows: TGTGCCAGCAGTTTCGGGTGGCGGGGCGAAGCTTTCTTT.

In its sample, this clone was seen once. In DNA form, the CDR3 reads TGTGCCAGCAGCGGAGAAAGCTACGAGCAGTACGTC. It is translated as CASSGESYEQYV. The chain has TRBV7-9 and TRBJ2-7; D is uncertain. Germline CDR1 SEHNR, CDR2 FQNEAQ (reference sequence). The germline V and J ends were trimmed by 5 bases and 3 bases, with 8 bases remaining between them. The CDR3 extends over 12 amino acids.

This sequence joins TRBV6-2 or TRBV6-3 and TRBJ2-4, with D possibly TRBD1 on 6 matching bases. The CDR3 extends over 17 amino acids. Germline V gene data show CDR1 as MNHEY and CDR2 as SVGEGT. The ends were cut back, 6 bases at V and 1 base at J, with 19 bases in the middle. CDR3 in DNA: TGTGCCAGCAGCCCCCCCCAGGGGTTAGGGGCCAAAAACATTCAGTACTTC. Its protein is CASSPPQGLGAKNIQYF.

The chain recombines TRBV19 with TRBJ1-5, with no clear D. CDR1 and CDR2 (germline): LNHDA, SQIVND (reference sequence). The CDR3 is made up of 15 amino acids. The V end lost 0 bases, the J end lost 7 bases, and 13 bases lay between the germline ends. The CDR3 DNA reads TGTGCCAGTAGTATAGATATGACTGGTCGGCAGCCCCAGCATTTT. Residues: CASSIDMTGRQPQHF.